The present T cell receptor beta chain was sequenced within a study of shared clonotypes between healthy human individuals. Terminally differentiated effector memory CD45RA+ cells were excluded from the naive CD8 cells, which were CD45RO-negative and positively selected for CCR7. The donor cohort consisted entirely of Caucasian adults residing in Nashville, Tennessee. CDR3 length: 12 amino acids. The germline CDR1 and CDR2 sequences are SGHVS and FNYEAQ. Trimming took off 4 bases at V and 6 bases at J, with 8 bases between the two ends. TCRdb's copy holds only in-frame clones and misses some; the assay was immunoSEQ multiplex PCR. The table lists around 2,100,000 clones, approximately 94% of them singletons.

This receptor was obtained from a man between 18 and 35 years old in good health. The specimen was naive CD8+ T cells sorted from blood. The rearrangement links TRBV7-6 to TRBJ2-3; the D is unclear. CDR3 protein: CASSSRTDTQYF. As DNA, the CDR3 is TGTGCCAGCAGCTCCCGGACGGATACGCAGTATTTT.